This TCR beta chain was obtained from a study of cytomegalovirus exposure and HLA in healthy donors. Study-level points and caveats: Presence/absence results assume similar sequencing depth per donor, which may not hold. Indistinguishability led to the exclusion of some V segments, TRBV6-2 and TRBV6-3 included.

Remarks on this clone: The antigen is unknown.

With 0 bases clipped from V and 6 bases from J, the junction kept 3 bases outside the gene matches. The CDR3 totals 17 residues. From germline, CDR1 is SEHNR and CDR2 FQNEAQ (reference sequence). The PCR contained 60 Vbeta and 13 Jbeta primers. The table came from immunoSEQ multiplex PCR; TCRdb's copy has only in-frame clones and leaves some out. The sample gives over 100,000 clones, around 63% of which show up once; under 5.5% is in the top ten. V and J are TRBV7-9 and TRBJ2-1; 15 positions match TRBD2. The sample taken for sequencing was PBMCs. This clonotype originated in a human donor in good health. CDR3 coding DNA: TGTGCCAGCAGCTTAGCGCCGGGACTAGCGGGAGGCAATGAGCAGTTCTTC. Its protein product is CASSLAPGLAGGNEQFF.